Below, 10 T cell receptor beta chains from the same sample are listed, as sequenced in a study of human T cells and chemical hapten exposure. Sample time point: patch test 1, 2 weeks after DPC sensitization. The sample's treatment: therapeutic diphenylcyclopropenone sensitization with weekly scalp DPC. TCRdb analysed the RACE reads with MiXCR anew, one entry per CDR3 protein. There are about 49,000 distinct CDR3 sequences in the sample; around a tenth occur only once, and roughly 4% lies in the top ten. Sequences were derived from whole blood, sampled in connection with sensitization to the hapten diphenylcyclopropenone (DPC). Receptors were obtained from a woman aged 45-65 years with alopecia areata. Some clones in this sample may be carry-over from other donors' samples.

In this sample, this clonotype turned up many times. The genes are TRBV11-2 and TRBJ2-7; D is undetermined. This CDR3 spans 15 amino acids. Trimming cost V 1 base and J 4 bases, with 14 bases left between them. The V gene's germline CDR1 is SGHAT and CDR2 FQNNGV. The CDR3 coding sequence is TGTGCCAGCAGCTTAGCTAGAAACGGGCCTTACGAGCAGTACTTC. This sequence encodes CASSLARNGPYEQYF. Using reference TRBV11-2 and TRBJ2-7 for the parts outside the CDR3, the full variable domain is EAGVAQSPRYKIIEKRQSVAFWCNPISGHATLYWYQQILGQGPKLLIQFQNNGVVDDSQLPKDRFSAERLKGVDSTLKIQPAKLEDSAVYLCASSLARNGPYEQYFGPGTRLTVT.

The table lists this clonotype with many counts. The chain carries TRBV28 and TRBJ2-5; possible D gene TRBD2, 5 bases. The germline V gene has CDR1 MDHEN and CDR2 SYDVKM. V was trimmed by 5 bases and J by 3 bases, leaving 10 bases between them. The CDR3 covers 13 residues. The CDR3 here is CASSVPGKETQYF. For the CDR3, the DNA is TGTGCCAGCAGTGTGCCCGGGAAAGAGACCCAGTACTTC.

Concerning this clonotype: A much bigger clone sits one base away, suggesting this may be a read error. The chain recombines TRBV5-1 with TRBJ2-3; no clear D gene. The length of the CDR3 is 17 residues. Germline CDR1 is SGHRS and CDR2 is YFSETQ. CDR3 in amino acids: CVSSLAMANLGTDTQYF. The CDR3 DNA follows: TGCGTCAGCAGCTTGGCCATGGCGAACCTGGGGACAGATACGCAGTATTTT.

This clonotype showed up many times. This chain joins TRBV18 and TRBJ1-1, with D possibly matching TRBD1 (6 bases). V was cut by 6 bases and J by 6 bases, with 20 bases left in between. The CDR3 sequence is 15 residues long. Germline-derived CDR1 and CDR2 are KGHSH and LQKENI. The CDR3 loop reads CASSFRDMTSAEAFF. The CDR3 DNA sequence: TGTGCCAGCTCGTTCCGGGACATGACCTCGGCTGAAGCTTTCTTT.

This clonotype was observed many times. This rearrangement joins TRBV6-2 or TRBV6-3 to TRBJ1-5; tentative D call: TRBD1 (6 bases). V was clipped by 6 bases and J by 1 base, with 16 bases between them. From germline, CDR1 is MNHEY and CDR2 SVGEGT. This CDR3 has 16 amino acids. The CDR3 protein is CASSPQVDSSNQPQHF. In DNA, the CDR3 is TGTGCCAGCAGCCCGCAAGTGGACAGCAGCAATCAGCCCCAGCATTTT.

This chain links TRBV7-2 with TRBJ2-3; 9 bases line up with TRBD1. Germline V gives CDR1 SGHTA, CDR2 FQGNSA. The CDR3 runs to 14 residues. Trimming removed 4 bases from V and 7 bases from J; junction bases left unmatched: 6. The CDR3 region is CASSSPDRGHTQYF. DNA of the CDR3: TGTGCCAGCAGCTCACCGGACAGGGGCCATACGCAGTATTTT. Variable domain in full (rest from reference TRBV7-2 and TRBJ2-3): GAGVSQSPSNKVTEKGKDVELRCDPISGHTALYWYRQSLGQGLEFLIYFQGNSAPDKSGLPSDRFSAERTGGSVSTLTIQRTQQEDSAVYLCASSSPDRGHTQYFGPGTRLTVL.

This clonotype appeared many times. V usage is TRBV28 and J usage is TRBJ2-1; perhaps TRBD2 as D (5 bases). This CDR3 has 14 amino acids. Deletions cut 5 bases from V and 0 bases from J, with 8 bases between. Germline lookup yields CDR1 MDHEN and CDR2 SYDVKM. The CDR3 sequence: CASSNRGSYNEQFF. DNA for the CDR3: TGTGCCAGCAGTAACCGGGGCTCCTACAATGAGCAGTTCTTC.

The chain carries TRBV10-3 and TRBJ2-7; 10 bases fit TRBD2. CDR1 is ENHRY, CDR2 SYGVKD, per germline. CDR3 size: 17 residues. With V trimmed by 3 bases and J by 11 bases, 19 bases remained unmatched. The CDR3 is CAISDPTLGLAPRFEYF. The DNA of the CDR3 is TGTGCCATCAGTGATCCGACACTGGGACTAGCGCCTCGTTTTGAGTACTTC.

This clonotype was recorded many times. The chain combines TRBV21-1 with TRBJ2-2; the table's D call, TRBD1, was not checked against the DNA. TRBV21-1 counts as a pseudogene. The CDR3 is 17 amino acids. The CDR3 loop reads CASSKLLGGANTGELFF. CDR3 nucleotides: TGTGCCAGCAGCAAGTTACTAGGGGGCGCCAACACCGGGGAGCTGTTTTTT.

This clonotype was counted at least ten times. The J gene is TRBJ2-1, the V gene TRBV20-1; weak D call: TRBD2 (5 bases). The CDR3 is 16 amino acids. Looked up from germline, CDR1 is DFQATT and CDR2 is SNEGSKA (reference sequence). Trimming removed 1 base from V and 3 bases from J, with 16 bases in between. The CDR3 DNA reads as TGCAGTGCTAGAGCTTCTAACGGGATTCTCTACAATGAGCAGTTCTTC. Amino acids: CSARASNGILYNEQFF.